The 5 T cell receptor beta chains given below trace back to one sample, sequenced in a study of shared clonotypes between healthy human individuals. Sequencing was performed with immunoSEQ multiplex PCR; in TCRdb, only in-frame clones are kept and a portion is missing. This sample has roughly 720,000 clones, with 90% found just once. The sequencing sample was made of memory CD8+ T cells from PBMCs. Specified subset: CD45RO+ cells pooled with CCR7-negative TemRA cells. These receptors originate from a man between 18 and 35 years old in good health. Some clones in this sample may be carry-over from other donors' samples.

V and J are TRBV28 and TRBJ1-1; 9 bases line up with TRBD1. The V segment lost 5 bases and the J segment 4 bases; nucleotides outside the gene matches: 5. The CDR3 sequence is 14 residues long. CDR1 and CDR2 (germline): MDHEN, SYDVKM. The CDR3 DNA follows: TGTGCCAGCAGTAACAGGGGGCAGGGCACTGAAGCTTTCTTT. Translating gives CASSNRGQGTEAFF. The full variable domain, rest sourced from reference TRBV28 and TRBJ1-1, is DVKVTQSSRYLVKRTGEKVFLECVQDMDHENMFWYRQDPGLGLRLIYFSYDVKMKEKGDIPEGYSVSREKKERFSLILESASTNQTSMYLCASSNRGQGTEAFFGQGTRLTVV.

The chain employs TRBV28 and TRBJ1-1; no clear D gene. Germline V CDR1 and CDR2: MDHEN, SYDVKM. Trimming shortened V by 2 bases and J by 0 bases, and 10 bases separated the two germline ends. The CDR3 is made up of 15 amino acids. CDR3 nucleotide sequence: TGTGCCAGCAGTTTAAGGGCCATATTGAACACTGAAGCTTTCTTT. Translation gives CASSLRAILNTEAFF.

The V and J genes are TRBV7-9 and TRBJ2-6; no clear D gene. The length of the CDR3 is 15 residues. CDR1 is SEHNR and CDR2 is FQNEAQ in the germline V gene (reference sequence). The V gene lost 2 bases and the J gene lost 0 bases, with 5 bases spanning the gap. CDR3 sequence (DNA): TGTGCCAGCAGCTTATTCCCCTCTGGGGCCAACGTCCTGACTTTC. It yields the protein CASSLFPSGANVLTF.

The V gene is TRBV11-2, the J gene TRBJ1-2, with no clear D. This CDR3 spans 14 amino acids. The V gene's germline CDR1 is SGHAT and CDR2 FQNNGV. The V end was cut by 1 base, the J end by 4 bases, with 10 bases between. The CDR3 coding sequence is TGTGCCAGCAGCTTAGCAAGGCCCGCCTATGGCTACACCTTC. As protein: CASSLARPAYGYTF. Complete variable domain (other parts from reference TRBV11-2 and TRBJ1-2): EAGVAQSPRYKIIEKRQSVAFWCNPISGHATLYWYQQILGQGPKLLIQFQNNGVVDDSQLPKDRFSAERLKGVDSTLKIQPAKLEDSAVYLCASSLARPAYGYTFGSGTRLTVV.

The chain combines TRBV5-1 with TRBJ1-1, with no clear D. This CDR3 is built from 16 residues. Germline loops: CDR1 SGHRS, CDR2 YFSETQ. Trimming cost V 0 bases and J 0 bases, with 12 bases left between them. CDR3 loop: CASSLGPEGVNTEAFF. The CDR3 region has the DNA TGCGCCAGCAGCTTGGGTCCGGAGGGTGTGAACACTGAAGCTTTCTTT.